Listed here are 25 T cell receptor beta chains from one sample, sequenced in a study of T cell responses to AZD1222 COVID-19 vaccine. TCRdb's table, derived via immunoSEQ multiplex PCR, lists solely in-frame clones and lacks some. The table has 100,000 to 150,000 clones, about 90% seen once. The specimen comprised peripheral blood, sampled 28 days after the second AZD1222 dose. Receptors were obtained from an adult who received the AZD1222 COVID-19 vaccine.

This sequence joins TRBV5-8 and TRBJ2-7; 7 bases agree with TRBD1. With V trimmed by 3 bases and J by 5 bases, 8 bases remained unmatched. CDR3 length equals 14 residues. CDR1 is SGHTS, CDR2 YDEGEE, per germline. CDR3 coding DNA: TGTGCCAGCAGCTCCCACAGGGGAATCGACGAGCAGTACTTC. As protein: CASSSHRGIDEQYF. Using reference TRBV5-8 and TRBJ2-7 for the parts outside the CDR3, the full variable domain is EAGVTQSPTHLIKTRGQQATLRCSPISGHTSVYWYQQALGLGLQFLLWYDEGEERNRGNFPPRFSGRQFPNYSSELNVNALELEDSALYLCASSSHRGIDEQYFGPGTRLTVT.

The rearrangement joins TRBV6-5 to TRBJ2-1; no firm D call. The CDR3 runs to 15 residues. In germline, CDR1 is MNHEY, CDR2 SVGAGI. V lost 6 bases and J lost 4, with 16 bases in between. The CDR3 protein is CASSLKTPIYNEQFF. DNA for the CDR3: TGTGCCAGCAGCCTTAAGACCCCCATATACAATGAGCAGTTCTTC.

This clone was seen more than once but under ten times. The V gene is TRBV3-1 (or the pseudogene TRBV3-2), the J gene TRBJ2-7; D gene uncertain. Looked up from germline, CDR1 is LGHDT and CDR2 is YNNKEL (reference sequence). This CDR3 spans 15 amino acids. The V gene lost 1 base and the J gene lost 4 bases, with 14 bases spanning the gap. CDR3: CASSQGLLVEYEQYF. CDR3 nucleotides: TGTGCCAGCAGCCAAGGTTTGCTGGTTGAGTACGAGCAGTACTTC.

The gene calls are TRBV19 and TRBJ1-2, with 9 bases lining up with TRBD1. Germline V gives CDR1 LNHDA, CDR2 SQIVND (reference sequence). The CDR3 covers 14 residues. V was pared by 9 bases and J by 4 bases, with 9 bases of the junction left unmatched. The CDR3 spells CASSGQGRIYGYTF. The CDR3 DNA reads TGTGCCAGCTCGGGACAGGGCAGAATCTATGGCTACACCTTC.

This clone has more than one count but fewer than ten. The chain recombines TRBV10-1 with TRBJ2-7, with D perhaps TRBD1 (6 bases). CDR3 length: 14 residues. CDR1 is WNHNN and CDR2 is SYGVQD in the germline V gene (reference sequence). V dropped 6 bases and J dropped 0 bases, with 12 bases sitting between them. The CDR3 region is CASRPGHGSYEQYF. CDR3 coding DNA: TGCGCCAGCAGGCCGGGACACGGCTCCTACGAGCAGTACTTC.

V and J are TRBV19 and TRBJ2-7; no firm D call. The CDR3 length is 13 residues. The V gene lost 6 bases and the J gene lost 0 bases, with 9 bases spanning the gap. Germline CDR1 reads LNHDA; CDR2 reads SQIVND (reference sequence). CDR3 region: CASSSEDSYEQYF. CDR3 DNA sequence: TGTGCCAGTAGCTCAGAGGACTCCTACGAGCAGTACTTC.

The V and J genes are TRBV3-1 (or the pseudogene TRBV3-2) and TRBJ2-5; 9 bases are shared with TRBD1. This CDR3 contains 16 residues. Germline values: CDR1 LGHDT, CDR2 YNNKEL (reference sequence). Unmatched junction bases numbered 9, after V lost 4 bases and J lost 3 bases. For the CDR3, the DNA is TGTGCCAGCAGCCGACCACAGGGGGCTCTCGAAGAGACCCAGTACTTC. Its protein product is CASSRPQGALEETQYF.

This sequence joins TRBV18 and TRBJ1-3; D not resolved. Germline values: CDR1 KGHSH, CDR2 LQKENI. This CDR3 is built from 14 residues. The ends were cut back, 3 bases at V and 2 bases at J, with 8 bases in the middle. The CDR3 protein is CASSPSSTGNTIYF. The CDR3 DNA reads as TGTGCCAGCTCACCCAGTAGTACTGGAAACACCATATATTTT.

The chain carries TRBV5-1 and TRBJ1-3; the D is unclear. CDR3 length equals 14 residues. The germline V gene has CDR1 SGHRS and CDR2 YFSETQ. Trimming stripped 3 bases from V and 0 bases from J, with 7 bases between. CDR3 nucleotides: TGCGCCAGCAGCTACGGTCACTCTGGAAACACCATATATTTT. Protein: CASSYGHSGNTIYF. Full variable domain (rest looked up from reference TRBV5-1 and TRBJ1-3): KAGVTQTPRYLIKTRGQQVTLSCSPISGHRSVSWYQQTPGQGLQFLFEYFSETQRNKGNFPGRFSGRQFSNSRSEMNVSTLELGDSALYLCASSYGHSGNTIYFGEGSWLTVV.

The chain has TRBV6-5 and TRBJ2-2; no reliable D call. Deletions cut 5 bases from V and 4 bases from J, with 8 bases between. CDR1 is MNHEY, CDR2 SVGAGI, per germline. The CDR3 length is 13 residues. CDR3 nucleotides: TGTGCCAGCAGTCCTTCGGGCACCGGGGAGCTGTTTTTT. Residues: CASSPSGTGELFF.

For this clone: Other DNA sequences in this sample translate to the same CDR3. V is TRBV5-1 and J is TRBJ1-1; D gene ambiguous. The germline CDR1 and CDR2 sequences are SGHRS and YFSETQ. V lost 2 bases and J 2 bases, leaving 7 bases between the germline ends. The CDR3 runs to 13 residues. The CDR3 DNA reads as TGCGCCAGCAGCTTTACCGGAAACACTGAAGCTTTCTTT. It yields the protein CASSFTGNTEAFF.

The CDR3 region is CSASPDGNSYEQYF. The CDR3 DNA is TGCAGTGCCAGTCCTGACGGGAATTCCTACGAGCAGTACTTC. The V gene is TRBV20-1, the J gene TRBJ2-7, with a possible D match to TRBD2 (5 bases). The CDR3 length is 14 residues. Germline CDR1 and CDR2: DFQATT and SNEGSKA (reference sequence). Trimming stripped 6 bases from V and 1 base from J, with 16 bases between.

The V gene is TRBV5-1, the J gene TRBJ1-1; weak D call: TRBD1 (5 bases). Per the germline V gene, CDR1 is SGHRS and CDR2 is YFSETQ. The ends were cut back, 4 bases at V and 0 bases at J, with 16 bases in the middle. The CDR3 totals 16 residues. CDR3 nucleotide sequence: TGCGCCAGCAGCCCCGGGACGGCGACTATGAACACTGAAGCTTTCTTT. Its protein is CASSPGTATMNTEAFF.

The J gene is TRBJ1-1, the V gene TRBV6-5, with D possibly TRBD1 on 6 matching bases. Trimming removed 8 bases from V and 4 bases from J, with 14 bases in between. CDR1 and CDR2 from the germline V gene are MNHEY and SVGAGI. The CDR3 is made up of 13 amino acids. The CDR3 DNA is TGTGCCAGCGGCCTCAACAGGGTCACTGAAGCTTTCTTT. It specifies CASGLNRVTEAFF.

In the case of this clone: Possible read error: a much larger clone is one base away. The CDR3 DNA reads as TGTGCCAGCAGTCCGGACAGGAACTATGGCTACACCTTC. Translating it yields CASSPDRNYGYTF. The chain links TRBV12-3 or TRBV12-4 to TRBJ1-2; the match to TRBD1 covers 7 bases. The J segment lost 2 bases and the V segment lost 5 bases, leaving 2 bases of the junction unmatched. This CDR3 contains 13 residues.

CDR3 nucleotide sequence: TGCGCCAGCAGCTTGGAAGCGGGACAGGGAAACGATGGAAACACCATATATTTT. This encodes CASSLEAGQGNDGNTIYF. The genes are TRBV5-1 and TRBJ1-3, with 9 bases matching TRBD1. V shed 0 bases and J 3 bases; nucleotides not matched to a gene: 10. CDR1 SGHRS and CDR2 YFSETQ come from the germline V gene. The CDR3 sequence is 18 residues long.

J is TRBJ2-1 and V is TRBV6-1; 8 nucleotides agree with TRBD2. The V and J ends lost 2 bases and 4 bases, in that order; junction bases with no gene match: 7. The CDR3 sequence is 16 residues long. Looked up from germline, CDR1 is MNHNS and CDR2 is SASEGT. The CDR3 coding sequence is TGTGCCAGCAGTGAATTGTCAAGCGGGAGATACAATGAGCAGTTCTTC. Protein sequence: CASSELSSGRYNEQFF.

This clone was observed a single time. The chain is built from TRBV7-9 and TRBJ1-4; 11 nucleotides agree with TRBD1. V dropped 4 bases and J dropped 2; count of bases not matched to a gene: 3. Germline V gives CDR1 SEHNR, CDR2 FQNEAQ (reference sequence). The CDR3 has 16 amino acids. The CDR3 loop is CASSSGQGATNEKLFF. CDR3 nucleotides: TGTGCCAGCAGCTCCGGACAGGGGGCGACTAATGAAAAACTGTTTTTT.

The CDR3 reads CASSPYGAEEEYF. In DNA, the CDR3 is TGTGCCAGCAGCCCCTACGGGGCGGAAGAGGAGTATTTT. The chain carries TRBV7-9 and TRBJ2-3, with D perhaps TRBD1 or TRBD2 (5 bases each). The CDR3 runs 13 residues. Germline lookup yields CDR1 SEHNR and CDR2 FQNEAQ (reference sequence). V dropped 5 bases and J dropped 13 bases, with 19 bases sitting between them.

The V and J genes are TRBV5-4 and TRBJ2-7; 9 nucleotides align to TRBD2. CDR1 is SGHNT, CDR2 YYREEE, per germline (reference sequence). Unmatched junction bases numbered 2, after V lost 4 bases and J lost 0 bases. This CDR3 is built from 14 residues. CDR3 DNA: TGTGCCAGCAGCCGGACTAGCGACTCCTACGAGCAGTACTTC. Its protein product is CASSRTSDSYEQYF.

This chain links TRBV5-6 with TRBJ1-3, with D possibly being TRBD1 (5 bases). Trimming stripped 3 bases from V and 4 bases from J, with 14 bases between. Per germline, CDR1 SGHDT and CDR2 YYEEEE. The CDR3 runs 15 residues. The CDR3, as DNA: TGTGCCAGCAGCTCAATGGGGGTAACGGGAAACACCATATATTTT. Translation gives CASSSMGVTGNTIYF.

The chain is built from TRBV15 and TRBJ1-4; D not resolved. This CDR3 has 16 residues. The germline V gene encodes CDR1 LNHNV and CDR2 YYDKDF (reference sequence). V gave up 5 bases and J gave up 0 bases, with 13 bases separating them. The CDR3 DNA sequence: TGTGCCACCAGCCCACTGAGCGGGACAACTAATGAAAAACTGTTTTTT. Protein product: CATSPLSGTTNEKLFF.

This chain uses TRBV6-5 with TRBJ1-1; D ambiguous. V shed 0 bases and J shed 0 bases, with 8 bases lying between them. The germline gives CDR1 MNHEY, CDR2 SVGAGI. The CDR3 totals 15 residues. The CDR3 is CASSYSAWLNTEAFF. CDR3 DNA: TGTGCCAGCAGTTACTCGGCGTGGCTGAACACTGAAGCTTTCTTT.

Remarks on this clone: Germline and junction disagree at one end, which may indicate a read error. CDR3 bases: TGTGCCTGCAGGGCTAGCGGGGCGGCGGTTGAGCAGTACTTC. It specifies CACRASGAAVEQYF. V and J are TRBV7-9 and TRBJ2-7; 9 bases are a match to TRBD2. CDR3 length: 14 residues. Germline CDR1 and CDR2: SEHNR and FQNEAQ (reference sequence).

Only a few counts were recorded for this clone. The chain links TRBV28 to TRBJ1-2; 7 positions agree with TRBD1. CDR1 MDHEN and CDR2 SYDVKM come from the germline V gene. The CDR3 is 19 residues long. With V trimmed by 6 bases and J by 2 bases, 21 bases remained unmatched. The CDR3 DNA follows: TGTGCCAGCAGGTTAGGGTTAGGGTTTGTGGACAGGACCAACTATGGCTACACCTTC. Translated, it gives CASRLGLGFVDRTNYGYTF.